Shown below are 26 T cell receptor beta chains from a single sample sequenced in a study of blood T cell repertoires in COVID-19. Libraries were prepared by immunoSEQ multiplex PCR; TCRdb keeps only in-frame clonotypes and omits some of them. The sample shows around 200,000 clones, more than 80% of them seen only once. The sequenced sample consisted of peripheral blood. These receptors came from a woman aged 80 or over with acute or convalescent COVID-19.

The chain is built from TRBV12-3 or TRBV12-4 and TRBJ2-7; D might be TRBD1 (6 bases). V was shortened by 6 bases and J by 6 bases, with 12 bases between the two germline ends. This CDR3 is built from 12 residues. The CDR3, as DNA: TGTGCCAGCAGCACAGGGTTTCGCGAGCAGTACTTC. It specifies CASSTGFREQYF.

CDR3 sequence (DNA): TGCAGCGTTGAGAGGATCCGAAACACTGAAGCTTTCTTT. Translated, it gives CSVERIRNTEAFF. The gene calls are TRBV29-1 and TRBJ1-1; D unresolved. Trimming took 3 bases from V and 2 from J, leaving 10 bases between them. This CDR3 comprises 13 residues. Germline values: CDR1 SQVTM, CDR2 ANQGSEA.

Only a few counts were recorded for this clone. V usage is TRBV9 and J usage is TRBJ2-1, with D maybe TRBD2 (6 bases). Germline V CDR1 and CDR2: SGDLS, YYNGEE. V lost 4 bases to trimming and J lost 1 base, with 15 bases between them. CDR3 size: 16 residues. For the CDR3, the DNA is TGTGCCAGCAGCCTCATAGCGGCTAAATCCTACAATGAGCAGTTCTTC. Protein: CASSLIAAKSYNEQFF.

The V call is TRBV10-3, the J call TRBJ2-2; unclear D gene. This CDR3 has 11 amino acids. V was clipped by 6 bases and J by 8 bases, with 7 bases between them. CDR1 and CDR2 (germline): ENHRY, SYGVKD. CDR3 region: CAISLKGELFF. CDR3 coding DNA: TGTGCCATCAGCCTAAAGGGGGAGCTGTTTTTT.

The rearrangement uses TRBV18 and TRBJ1-3; 7 nucleotides line up with TRBD1. From germline, CDR1 is KGHSH and CDR2 LQKENI. The CDR3 runs 15 residues. The trim removed 2 bases at V and 4 bases at J, leaving 5 bases unmatched. The CDR3 region is CASSPRTGAGNTIYF. The CDR3 region has the DNA TGTGCCAGCTCACCAAGGACAGGCGCGGGAAACACCATATATTTT.

J is TRBJ2-3 and V is TRBV11-3, with D perhaps TRBD2 (5 bases). From germline, CDR1 is SGHNT and CDR2 YENEEA. CDR3 length: 16 amino acids. Trimming shortened V by 0 bases and J by 4 bases, and 14 bases separated the two germline ends. DNA of the CDR3: TGTGCCAGCAGCTTAGACCACGCAAGCGGTCCAGATACGCAGTATTTT. It translates to CASSLDHASGPDTQYF. Looking up the rest from reference TRBV11-3 and TRBJ2-3 gives the full variable domain: EAGVVQSPRYKIIEKKQPVAFWCNPISGHNTLYWYLQNLGQGPELLIRYENEEAVDDSQLPKDRFSAERLKGVDSTLKIQPAELGDSAVYLCASSLDHASGPDTQYFGPGTRLTVL.

A few counts support this clone. Here the CDR3 reads CASSIGVAQPYNEQFF. DNA of the CDR3: TGTGCCAGTAGTATAGGTGTAGCGCAACCCTACAATGAGCAGTTCTTC. V and J are TRBV19 and TRBJ2-1, with a weak D call TRBD2 (5 bases). The CDR3 is 16 amino acids. V was clipped by 1 base and J by 2 bases, with 12 bases between them. Germline CDR1 LNHDA, CDR2 SQIVND (reference sequence).

The chain is built from TRBV14 and TRBJ1-4, with D unresolved. Trimming took off 0 bases at V and 4 bases at J, with 9 bases between the two ends. Per the germline V gene, CDR1 is SGHDN and CDR2 is FVKESK. The CDR3 is 15 amino acids. The CDR3 DNA reads as TGTGCCAGCAGCCAAGATCTAGGAGATAATGAAAAACTGTTTTTT. Protein: CASSQDLGDNEKLFF.

V gene TRBV11-2 combines with J gene TRBJ2-2; D is undetermined. Germline assignment: CDR1 SGHAT and CDR2 FQNNGV. V was cut by 3 bases and J by 7 bases, with 6 bases left in between. The CDR3 sequence is 12 residues long. For the CDR3, the DNA is TGTGCCAGCAGCTTCGCCGGCGGGGAGCTGTTTTTT. This sequence encodes CASSFAGGELFF.

This clone is a singleton in its sample. The chain couples TRBV6-5 to TRBJ2-7; the match to TRBD1 covers 7 bases. Germline V gene data show CDR1 as MNHEY and CDR2 as SVGAGI. This CDR3 spans 15 amino acids. Trimming took 4 bases from V and 3 from J; bases not matched to a gene: 9. DNA for the CDR3: TGTGCCAGCAGTTGGACAGGAGTAGGTAACTACGAGCAGTACTTC. Translation gives CASSWTGVGNYEQYF.

This clone showed up just once. The J gene is TRBJ1-2, the V gene TRBV18; TRBD1 matches at 9 bases. The CDR3 is made up of 16 amino acids. Germline-derived CDR1 and CDR2 are KGHSH and LQKENI. The V and J ends lost 1 base and 6 bases, in that order; junction bases with no gene match: 9. CDR3 sequence reads: CASSPQETGGFDGYTF. Here the CDR3 DNA reads TGTGCCAGCTCACCACAAGAGACAGGGGGATTTGATGGCTACACCTTC.

The chain couples TRBV9 to TRBJ2-3; D gene unclear. The CDR3 spans 12 residues. From germline, CDR1 is SGDLS and CDR2 YYNGEE. Trimming stripped 3 bases from V and 3 bases from J, with 5 bases between. The CDR3 DNA follows: TGTGCCAGCAGCGCCCGGACAGATACGCAGTATTTT. It translates to CASSARTDTQYF.

This clone has only one observation. The rearrangement uses TRBV6-4 and TRBJ2-7; 12 positions match TRBD2. The V and J ends lost 5 bases and 2 bases, in that order; junction bases with no gene match: 4. The V gene's germline CDR1 is MRHNA and CDR2 SNTAGT. This CDR3 is built from 15 residues. CDR3 region: CASSPLAGGTYEQYF. The CDR3 region has the DNA TGTGCCAGCAGTCCCCTAGCGGGGGGGACCTACGAGCAGTACTTC.

V gene TRBV10-3 combines with J gene TRBJ1-5; 7 bases match TRBD1. V was pared by 6 bases and J by 3 bases, with 8 bases of the junction left unmatched. Germline V CDR1 and CDR2: ENHRY, SYGVKD. The CDR3 consists of 15 residues. CDR3 amino acids: CAIRKGAGNNQPQHF. Written as DNA, the CDR3 is TGTGCCATCAGGAAGGGGGCTGGGAACAATCAGCCCCAGCATTTT.

In DNA form, the CDR3 reads TGCAGCGCTGGACAGGGTCCCTATGGCTACACCTTC. As protein: CSAGQGPYGYTF. The chain is built from TRBV29-1 and TRBJ1-2, with 8 bases matching TRBD1. CDR3 length: 12 amino acids. With 7 bases clipped from V and 4 bases from J, the junction kept 5 bases outside the gene matches. Germline V gene sequence: CDR1 SQVTM, CDR2 ANQGSEA.

The CDR3 DNA is TGCGCCAGCAGCCAAGGGGGTGCGGGGGGCGCAGAGACCCAGTACTTC. As protein: CASSQGGAGGAETQYF. The chain carries TRBV4-3 and TRBJ2-5; 8 positions agree with TRBD2. With V trimmed by 1 base and J by 4 bases, 8 bases remained unmatched. The CDR3 runs to 16 residues. Germline lookup yields CDR1 LGHNA and CDR2 YSLEER.

The chain uses TRBV2 and TRBJ2-7, with TRBD1 matching 12 bases. Germline CDR1 and CDR2: SNHLY and FYNNEI. V shed 7 bases, J shed 4 bases, and the junction held 14 bases outside the gene matches. The CDR3 is made up of 17 amino acids. CDR3 sequence (DNA): TGTGCCAGCATTCCCTGGGCGGGGACAGGGGGCGGATACGAGCAGTACTTC. This gives the protein CASIPWAGTGGGYEQYF.

In this sample, this clone turned up a few times. This chain uses TRBV19 with TRBJ1-4; D not certain. Between the trimmed V and J ends, which lost 1 base and 8 bases, there was a span of 8 bases. This CDR3 spans 13 amino acids. Germline CDR1 and CDR2: LNHDA and SQIVND (reference sequence). Here the CDR3 reads CASSIGAGEKLFF. CDR3 coding DNA: TGTGCCAGTAGTATAGGCGCCGGGGAAAAACTGTTTTTT.

This clone occurred a few times. V is TRBV5-4 and J is TRBJ2-3; 12 bases line up with TRBD2. The CDR3 has 19 residues. From germline, CDR1 is SGHNT and CDR2 YYREEE (reference sequence). V shed 4 bases and J 0 bases; nucleotides not matched to a gene: 12. The CDR3, as DNA: TGTGCCAGCAGCAAACGACTAGCGGGGGAGACCTTTAGCACAGATACGCAGTATTTT. Translating gives CASSKRLAGETFSTDTQYF.

This chain connects TRBV30 to TRBJ1-4; D gene uncertain. The CDR3 spans 13 residues. With 5 bases removed from V and 2 bases from J, the gap between germline ends came to 9 bases. Looked up from germline, CDR1 is GTSNPN and CDR2 is SVGIG (reference sequence). The CDR3 protein is CAWARGTNEKLFF. Here the CDR3 DNA reads TGTGCCTGGGCCCGGGGTACTAATGAAAAACTGTTTTTT. The variable domain in full, with the rest retrieved from reference TRBV30 and TRBJ1-4, is SQTIHQWPATLVQPVGSPLSLECTVEGTSNPNLYWYRQAAGRGLQLLFYSVGIGQISSEVPQNLSASRPQDRQFILSSKKLLLSDSGFYLCAWARGTNEKLFFGSGTQLSVL.

The genes are TRBV6-5 and TRBJ2-5, with TRBD1 as a possible D gene (6 bases). Germline CDR1 MNHEY, CDR2 SVGAGI. V was shortened by 4 bases and J by 4 bases, with 10 bases between the two germline ends. CDR3 length: 13 amino acids. The DNA for the CDR3 is TGTGCCAGCAGTTCCGTCAGGGGAGAGACCCAGTACTTC. Translated: CASSSVRGETQYF.

V and J are TRBV7-9 and TRBJ2-3; D is ambiguous. CDR1 is SEHNR, CDR2 FQNEAQ, per germline (reference sequence). The CDR3 consists of 13 residues. Trimming removed 2 bases at V and 7 bases at J, with 10 bases between. The CDR3 protein is CASSLTNVNTQYF. CDR3 coding DNA: TGTGCCAGCAGCTTAACTAACGTTAATACGCAGTATTTT.

This clone showed up just a few times. This chain uses TRBV19 with TRBJ1-5, with D tentatively TRBD1 (5 bases). Per the germline V gene, CDR1 is LNHDA and CDR2 is SQIVND (reference sequence). The CDR3 totals 14 residues. The V end was cut by 5 bases, the J end by 5 bases, with 13 bases between. The CDR3 DNA is TGTGCCAGTAGTGTTGGTAAAGGGGATCAGCCCCAGCATTTT. Translated: CASSVGKGDQPQHF.

This chain links TRBV2 with TRBJ2-3, with a tentative D call TRBD1 (5 bases). Trimming cost V 6 bases and J 5 bases, with 18 bases left between them. This CDR3 has 15 amino acids. Per germline, CDR1 SNHLY and CDR2 FYNNEI. CDR3 in DNA: TGTGCCAGCAGCTATACAGGAGAGAAGGTAGATACGCAGTATTTT. Translation: CASSYTGEKVDTQYF.

The V call is TRBV5-4, the J call TRBJ2-3; possible D gene TRBD1, 5 bases. V dropped 1 base and J dropped 0 bases, with 9 bases sitting between them. The germline V gene has CDR1 SGHNT and CDR2 YYREEE (reference sequence). This CDR3 is 15 amino acids long. The CDR3 region has the DNA TGTGCCAGCAGCTTGACAGGCCTAAGCACAGATACGCAGTATTTT. It yields the protein CASSLTGLSTDTQYF.

This clone appeared a few times. The chain couples TRBV12-5 to TRBJ1-2; D not certain. The CDR3 extends over 15 amino acids. The germline gives CDR1 LGHNT, CDR2 FRNRAP. V was trimmed by 0 bases and J by 4 bases, leaving 12 bases between them. CDR3 bases: TGTGCTAGTGGTTTGGTGATGGCGGGGTCCTATGGCTACACCTTC. The encoded protein is CASGLVMAGSYGYTF.